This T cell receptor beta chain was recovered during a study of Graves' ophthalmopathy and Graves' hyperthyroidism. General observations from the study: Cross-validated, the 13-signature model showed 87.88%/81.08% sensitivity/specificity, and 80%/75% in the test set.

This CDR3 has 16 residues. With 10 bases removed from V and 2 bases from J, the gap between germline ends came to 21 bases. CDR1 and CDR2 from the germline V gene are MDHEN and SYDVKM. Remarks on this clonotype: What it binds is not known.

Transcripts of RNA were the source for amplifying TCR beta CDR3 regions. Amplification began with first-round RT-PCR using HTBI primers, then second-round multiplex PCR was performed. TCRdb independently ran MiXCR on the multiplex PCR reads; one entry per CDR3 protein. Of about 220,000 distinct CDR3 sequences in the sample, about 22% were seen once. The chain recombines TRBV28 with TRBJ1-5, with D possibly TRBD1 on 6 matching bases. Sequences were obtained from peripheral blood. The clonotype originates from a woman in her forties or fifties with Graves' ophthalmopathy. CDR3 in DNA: TGTGCCACCAGGCCCCCGGGGGGCATGGGCAATCAGCCCCAGCATTTT. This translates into CATRPPGGMGNQPQHF.